A single sample is the source of the 9 T cell receptor beta chains below, sequenced in a study of blood T cell repertoires in COVID-19. Clones were sequenced by immunoSEQ multiplex PCR, and TCRdb holds only the in-frame ones, with some missing. The data show over 100,000 clones, approximately 80% seen once. Sequences were obtained from peripheral blood. Receptors originate from a woman in her 70s with acute or convalescent COVID-19.

The sample holds one count of this clone. The rearrangement joins TRBV9 to TRBJ2-1; the D is unclear. The CDR3 covers 16 residues. In germline, CDR1 is SGDLS, CDR2 YYNGEE. Trimming removed 0 bases at V and 0 bases at J, with 10 bases between. The CDR3 region is CASSVVSSRSYNEQFF. CDR3 bases: TGTGCCAGCAGCGTAGTTAGTTCGCGCTCCTACAATGAGCAGTTCTTC.

This clone showed up just a few times. The chain is built from TRBV14 and TRBJ2-1; no reliable D call. V was cut by 5 bases and J by 7 bases, with 15 bases left in between. CDR3 length equals 14 residues. The germline CDR1 and CDR2 sequences are SGHDN and FVKESK. CDR3 sequence reads: CASSVSYGSNEQFF. Here the CDR3 DNA reads TGTGCCAGCAGCGTATCCTACGGTTCGAATGAGCAGTTCTTC.

This clone was detected only a few times. J is TRBJ1-3 and V is TRBV2, with TRBD1 matching 9 bases. Trimming cost V 6 bases and J 5 bases; bases outside gene matches: 8. The CDR3 contains 15 residues. The V gene's germline CDR1 is SNHLY and CDR2 FYNNEI. The CDR3 DNA is TGTGCCAGCAGACGCGGGACAGGGATCAGAAACACCATATATTTT. Its protein product is CASRRGTGIRNTIYF.

The chain combines TRBV3-1 (or the pseudogene TRBV3-2) with TRBJ1-6; D not certain. Per the germline V gene, CDR1 is LGHDT and CDR2 is YNNKEL (reference sequence). V lost 1 base and J lost 4, with 11 bases in between. The CDR3 is 16 residues long. The CDR3 loop is CASSQVADLYNSPLHF. As DNA, the CDR3 is TGTGCCAGCAGCCAAGTAGCGGACCTTTATAATTCACCCCTCCACTTT.

This clone was observed once. The J gene is TRBJ1-3, the V gene TRBV5-1; D may be TRBD1 (6 bases). This CDR3 region has 14 residues. Germline values: CDR1 SGHRS, CDR2 YFSETQ. V was cut by 0 bases and J by 8 bases, with 12 bases left in between. The CDR3: CASSLEGVSDTIYF. DNA of the CDR3: TGCGCCAGCAGCTTGGAGGGGGTTTCAGACACCATATATTTT.

The V gene is TRBV24-1, the J gene TRBJ2-1, with D perhaps matching TRBD1 (7 bases). Deletions cut 3 bases from V and 5 bases from J, with 19 bases between. The CDR3 has 17 amino acids. Germline V lookup: CDR1 KGHDR, CDR2 SFDVKD. CDR3 bases: TGTGCCACCAGTGATCCCCGGCGCGGGACAGCCAACAATGAGCAGTTCTTC. It encodes CATSDPRRGTANNEQFF.

The count of this clone is one. The J gene is TRBJ2-3, the V gene TRBV6-2 or TRBV6-3; possible D gene TRBD2, 6 bases. Per germline, CDR1 MNHEY and CDR2 SVGEGT. The CDR3 consists of 15 residues. V lost 5 bases to trimming and J lost 4 bases, with 16 bases between them. The CDR3 loop is CASSHLAEGADTQYF. CDR3 DNA: TGTGCCAGCAGTCATTTAGCGGAGGGCGCAGATACGCAGTATTTT.

The J gene is TRBJ2-3, the V gene TRBV5-4; D is perhaps TRBD2 (5 bases). The CDR3 contains 17 residues. Germline V CDR1 and CDR2: SGHNT, YYREEE (reference sequence). The V end was cut by 0 bases, the J end by 2 bases, with 16 bases between. The CDR3 reads CASSLAGNWSPTDTQYF. The CDR3 region has the DNA TGTGCCAGCAGCTTGGCCGGGAACTGGTCCCCCACAGATACGCAGTATTTT. Together with reference TRBV5-4 and TRBJ2-3, the CDR3 gives the full variable domain: ETGVTQSPTHLIKTRGQQVTLRCSSQSGHNTVSWYQQALGQGPQFIFQYYREEENGRGNFPPRFSGLQFPNYSSELNVNALELDDSALYLCASSLAGNWSPTDTQYFGPGTRLTVL.

The chain couples TRBV15 to TRBJ2-6; no clear D gene. CDR1 and CDR2 from the germline V gene are LNHNV and YYDKDF (reference sequence). This CDR3 comprises 15 residues. The ends were cut back, 5 bases at V and 1 base at J, with 9 bases in the middle. DNA for the CDR3: TGTGCCACCAGCGGCCCAGGATCTGGGGCCAACGTCCTGACTTTC. Its protein is CATSGPGSGANVLTF.